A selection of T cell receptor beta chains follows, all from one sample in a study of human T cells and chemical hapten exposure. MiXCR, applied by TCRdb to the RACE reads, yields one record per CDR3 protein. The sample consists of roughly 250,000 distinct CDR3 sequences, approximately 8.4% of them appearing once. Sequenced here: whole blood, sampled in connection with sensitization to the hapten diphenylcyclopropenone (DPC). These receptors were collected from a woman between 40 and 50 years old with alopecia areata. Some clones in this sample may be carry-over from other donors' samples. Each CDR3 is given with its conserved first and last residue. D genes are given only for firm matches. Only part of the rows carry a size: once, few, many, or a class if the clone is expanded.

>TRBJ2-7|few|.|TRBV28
TGTGCCCTATCTGGGAGGCGGAGTCATCAGTACTTC
CALSGRRSHQYF
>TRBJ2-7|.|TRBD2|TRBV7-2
TGTGCCAGCAGCTTCGGGACTACCTCCTACGAGCAGTACTTC
CASSFGTTSYEQYF
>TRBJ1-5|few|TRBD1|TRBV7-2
TGTGCCAGCAGCTTAGTAGGGACAGGGGGCTCTAGCAATCAGCCCCAGCATTTT
CASSLVGTGGSSNQPQHF
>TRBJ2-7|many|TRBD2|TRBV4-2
TGTGCCAGCAGCCAAGAAATAGCGGGAGTCGACGAGCAGTACTTC
CASSQEIAGVDEQYF
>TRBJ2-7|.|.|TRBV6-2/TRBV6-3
TGTGCCAGCAGTTACTCGGGCCCGGACGCAATTGGACCCTCCGAGCAGTACTTC
CASSYSGPDAIGPSEQYF
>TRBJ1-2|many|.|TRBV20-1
TGCAGTGCTGTCTCGGACCGATCGAACTATGGCTACACCTTC
CSAVSDRSNYGYTF
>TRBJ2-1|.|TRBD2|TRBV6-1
TGTGCCAGCAGTGAAACTAGCGGAGCCTACAATGAGCAGTTCTTC
CASSETSGAYNEQFF
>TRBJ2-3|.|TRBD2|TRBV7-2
TGTGCCAGCAGCTTAGCGGGAGGGCTACAGACTACGCAGTATTTT
CASSLAGGLQTTQYF
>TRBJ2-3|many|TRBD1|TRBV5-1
TGCGCCAGCAGCGTAGGACAGGGGAGCACAGATACGCAGTATTTT
CASSVGQGSTDTQYF
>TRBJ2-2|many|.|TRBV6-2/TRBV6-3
TGTGCCAGCATGAGGAACACCGGGGAGCTGTTTTTT
CASMRNTGELFF